This paragraph reports one T cell receptor (beta chain). This entry comes from a study of blood T cell repertoires in COVID-19. Whole-study context: The origin of the acute and convalescent COVID-19 samples was the United States, Italy and Spain.

Germline trimming cut 1 base from V and 6 bases from J; bases unmatched to any gene: 4. This CDR3 contains 16 residues. Germline V lookup: CDR1 LGHNA, CDR2 YNFKEQ. Authors' analysis steps: Scientists estimated how many nucleated cells there were by amplifying reference gene primers. Here immunoSEQ multiplex PCR was the method, and the copy in TCRdb shows in-frame clones only, minus some. Clonal size and the V and J genes are those of that table, whereas D and trimming came from the DNA. In the table there are about 230,000 clones, 85% to 90% of which are singletons. This chain joins TRBV4-2 and TRBJ1-6; TRBD1 matches 9 bases. The sequenced material came from peripheral blood. The sequence was collected from a man over 45 with COVID-19, enrolled during active disease. CDR3 residues: CASSQGTGAPNSPLHF. The CDR3 nucleotides are TGTGCCAGCAGCCAAGGGACAGGGGCTCCTAATTCACCCCTCCACTTT.